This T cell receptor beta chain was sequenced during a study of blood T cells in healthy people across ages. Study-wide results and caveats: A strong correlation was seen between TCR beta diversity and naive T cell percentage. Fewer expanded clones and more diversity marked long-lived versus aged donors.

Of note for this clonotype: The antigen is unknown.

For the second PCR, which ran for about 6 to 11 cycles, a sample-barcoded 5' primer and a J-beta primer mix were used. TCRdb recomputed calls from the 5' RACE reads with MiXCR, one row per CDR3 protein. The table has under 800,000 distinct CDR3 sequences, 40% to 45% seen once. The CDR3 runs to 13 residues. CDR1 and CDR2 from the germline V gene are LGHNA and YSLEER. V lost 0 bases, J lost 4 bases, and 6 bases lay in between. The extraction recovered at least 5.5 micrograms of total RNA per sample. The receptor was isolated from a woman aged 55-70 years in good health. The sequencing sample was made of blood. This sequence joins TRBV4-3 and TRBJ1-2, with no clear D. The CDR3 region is CASSQDQAYGYTF. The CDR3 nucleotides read TGCGCCAGCAGCCAAGACCAGGCCTATGGCTACACCTTC.